The source of this T cell receptor beta chain is a study of cytomegalovirus exposure and HLA in healthy donors. The study's findings and limits: Only CMV serostatus was available as immune exposure information. Owing to their indistinguishability, certain V segments, notably TRBV6-2 and TRBV6-3, were excluded.

The CDR3 is 15 residues long. The germline gives CDR1 SGHTS, CDR2 YDEGEE. V gave up 5 bases and J gave up 11 bases, with 22 bases separating them. At collection, donors were nominally healthy, but unrecorded immune exposures were probable. This clone appeared once. Its antigen is undetermined. It was with 60 Vbeta and 13 Jbeta primers that the PCR ran. The assay was immunoSEQ multiplex PCR, and TCRdb's table has in-frame clones only and misses some. The sample consists of fewer than 150,000 clones, under 90% of them appearing once. This chain links TRBV5-8 with TRBJ1-4; possibly TRBD1 for D (6 bases). What was sequenced was PBMCs. The TCR comes from a female donor in good health and CMV-seropositive. CDR3 amino acids: CASSSSDRSAWKLFF. The CDR3 nucleotides are TGTGCCAGCAGTTCATCCGACAGGTCTGCTTGGAAACTGTTTTTT.